The 18 T cell receptor beta chains below were found in one sample sequenced in a study of cytomegalovirus exposure and HLA in healthy donors. PCR involved 60 Vbeta and 13 Jbeta primers. Only in-frame clones appear in the TCRdb table, and some are missing; sequencing was by immunoSEQ multiplex PCR. The table records about 160,000 clones, around 60% of them present only once. The material sequenced was PBMCs. These receptors all stem from a woman between 55 and 75 years old in good health and CMV-seropositive.

The chain has TRBV28 and TRBJ1-2, with a weak D call TRBD1 (6 bases). The ends were cut back, 3 bases at V and 8 bases at J, with 22 bases in the middle. There are 16 residues in the CDR3. Germline V gene sequence: CDR1 MDHEN, CDR2 SYDVKM. The CDR3 sequence is CASSFGTSVIRIGYTF. In nucleotides, the CDR3 is TGTGCCAGCAGTTTTGGGACATCCGTTATACGAATAGGCTACACCTTC.

This chain joins TRBV7-8 and TRBJ2-7; tentatively, D is TRBD2 (7 bases). This CDR3 has 15 residues. V was shortened by 4 bases and J by 6 bases, with 19 bases between the two germline ends. Looked up from germline, CDR1 is SGHVS and CDR2 is FQNEAQ. CDR3 sequence reads: CASSSLTGGRGEQYF. CDR3 bases: TGTGCCAGCAGCTCCCTGACGGGGGGCCGGGGCGAGCAGTACTTC.

Only one count was recorded for this clone. The V and J genes are TRBV2 and TRBJ2-6, with 16 bases fitting TRBD2. The J segment lost 3 bases and the V segment lost 6 bases, leaving 5 bases of the junction unmatched. CDR1 is SNHLY, CDR2 FYNNEI, per germline. The CDR3 extends over 18 amino acids. The CDR3 nucleotides are TGTGCCAGCAGGCCCGGGACTAGCGGGAGGGGTGGGGCCAACGTCCTGACTTTC. This codes for CASRPGTSGRGGANVLTF.

The chain carries TRBV7-2 and TRBJ2-1, with TRBD1 matching 7 bases. This CDR3 contains 14 residues. CDR1 is SGHTA and CDR2 is FQGNSA in the germline V gene. J gave up 5 bases and V 5 bases, and 6 bases lay outside the gene matches. The CDR3 DNA is TGTGCCAGCAGCATACAGGGGTCCGACAATGAGCAGTTCTTC. This gives the protein CASSIQGSDNEQFF.

This clone showed up just once. The rearrangement links TRBV10-1 to TRBJ2-2; tentative D call: TRBD1 (5 bases). The V end lost 4 bases, the J end lost 4 bases, and 13 bases lay between the germline ends. Germline CDR1 and CDR2: WNHNN and SYGVQD (reference sequence). There are 15 residues in the CDR3. The CDR3 bases are TGCGCCAGCAGTGTAGCTAGAAGGGGCACCGGGGAGCTGTTTTTT. Its translation: CASSVARRGTGELFF.

This clone came up a few times. CDR3 nucleotide sequence: TGCGCCAGCAGCCAAGGGACAGGGGGCTTAGAGGATTCACCCCTCCACTTT. The encoded protein is CASSQGTGGLEDSPLHF. The V call is TRBV4-3, the J call TRBJ1-6; the match to TRBD1 covers 11 bases. V lost 1 base to trimming and J lost 8 bases; unmatched junction nucleotides: 7. In germline, CDR1 is LGHNA, CDR2 YSLEER. This CDR3 contains 17 residues.

This rearrangement joins TRBV19 to TRBJ1-1; D unresolved. V was trimmed by 3 bases and J by 7 bases, leaving 6 bases between them. CDR1 is LNHDA, CDR2 SQIVND, per germline (reference sequence). The CDR3 is made up of 11 amino acids. As DNA, the CDR3 is TGTGCCAGTAGTATGTTCCTTGAAGCTTTCTTT. Its protein product is CASSMFLEAFF.

This chain uses TRBV7-2 with TRBJ2-5; 8 bases align to TRBD2. Trimming removed 5 bases from V and 5 bases from J; junction bases left unmatched: 7. The germline V gene has CDR1 SGHTA and CDR2 FQGNSA. The CDR3 runs 14 residues. The CDR3 DNA reads TGTGCCAGCAGCCAGAGCGGGAGAGGTGAGACCCAGTACTTC. Translated: CASSQSGRGETQYF. Combining the CDR3 with reference TRBV7-2 and TRBJ2-5 gives the whole variable domain GAGVSQSPSNKVTEKGKDVELRCDPISGHTALYWYRQSLGQGLEFLIYFQGNSAPDKSGLPSDRFSAERTGGSVSTLTIQRTQQEDSAVYLCASSQSGRGETQYFGPGTRLLVL.

The gene calls are TRBV29-1 and TRBJ2-7, with 13 bases that match TRBD2. The length of the CDR3 is 14 residues. Germline assignment: CDR1 SQVTM and CDR2 ANQGSEA. Trimming took 7 bases from V and 2 from J; bases not matched to a gene: 5. This CDR3 is CSAAGLAGTYEQYF. CDR3 coding DNA: TGCAGCGCTGCGGGACTAGCGGGAACCTACGAGCAGTACTTC.

Written as DNA, the CDR3 is TGTGCCAGAGACCGGGACAGGGGATACGAGCAGTACTTC. This sequence encodes CARDRDRGYEQYF. The V and J genes are TRBV7-9 and TRBJ2-7; 10 nucleotides line up with TRBD1. The CDR3 totals 13 residues. Per the germline V gene, CDR1 is SEHNR and CDR2 is FQNEAQ (reference sequence). J lost 4 bases, V lost 9 bases, and 6 bases had no gene match.

This chain uses TRBV7-3 with TRBJ2-3; tentatively, D is TRBD2 (6 bases). Trimming removed 2 bases at V and 9 bases at J, with 15 bases between. The CDR3 runs 14 residues. The germline CDR1 and CDR2 sequences are SGHTA and FQGTGA. CDR3: CASSLQPRGDTQYF. CDR3 DNA sequence: TGTGCCAGCAGCTTACAGCCGCGCGGGGACACGCAGTATTTT. Variable domain in full (rest from reference TRBV7-3 and TRBJ2-3): GAGVSQTPSNKVTEKGKYVELRCDPISGHTALYWYRQSLGQGPEFLIYFQGTGAADDSGLPNDRFFAVRPEGSVSTLKIQRTERGDSAVYLCASSLQPRGDTQYFGPGTRLTVL.

About this clone itself: This CDR3 is also generated by other DNA sequences in the sample. The CDR3 coding sequence is TGTGCCAGCAGCTTGGGGACTAGCGGTTACAATGAGCAGTTCTTC. Protein sequence: CASSLGTSGYNEQFF. The rearrangement joins TRBV5-4 to TRBJ2-1, with 10 bases lining up with TRBD2. The germline CDR1 and CDR2 sequences are SGHNT and YYREEE (reference sequence). The CDR3 has 15 residues. V trimming: 0 bases; J trimming: 4 bases; junction bases outside the gene matches: 1.

Note on this clone: Other nucleotide sequences from this sample produce the same CDR3. The V gene is TRBV11-2, the J gene TRBJ2-1; 13 bases are a match to TRBD2. This CDR3 is built from 15 residues. V gave up 1 base and J gave up 6 bases; unmatched junction bases: 0. Germline V gene lookup returns CDR1 SGHAT and CDR2 FQNNGV. The CDR3 coding sequence is TGTGCCAGCAGCTTAGGACTAGCGGGAGGCAATGAGCAGTTCTTC. Its translation: CASSLGLAGGNEQFF.

The chain uses TRBV18 and TRBJ2-2, with D maybe TRBD2 (6 bases). Germline V gene lookup returns CDR1 KGHSH and CDR2 LQKENI. This CDR3 is built from 15 residues. V lost 6 bases to trimming and J lost 4 bases, with 15 bases between them. The CDR3 DNA reads as TGTGCCAGCTCCCCCGGGGGAAATCCCACCGGGGAGCTGTTTTTT. The encoded protein is CASSPGGNPTGELFF.

This chain connects TRBV11-3 to TRBJ2-1; TRBD1 might be the D (6 bases). The germline CDR1 and CDR2 sequences are SGHNT and YENEEA. The CDR3 spans 16 residues. V dropped 0 bases and J dropped 3 bases, with 12 bases sitting between them. CDR3 amino acids: CASSLEGQRNYNEQFF. The DNA for the CDR3 is TGTGCCAGCAGCTTAGAAGGACAGAGAAACTACAATGAGCAGTTCTTC.

V is TRBV28 and J is TRBJ2-2; 7 nucleotides line up with TRBD1. Germline CDR1 and CDR2: MDHEN and SYDVKM. The CDR3 has 17 residues. Trimming took 6 bases from V and 6 from J; bases not matched to a gene: 16. The CDR3, as DNA: TGTGCCAGCAGGGGTGAGGGGTTGGCAGGGGGTTCCGGGGAGCTGTTTTTT. Residues: CASRGEGLAGGSGELFF. The entire variable domain, with the rest obtained from reference TRBV28 and TRBJ2-2, is as follows: DVKVTQSSRYLVKRTGEKVFLECVQDMDHENMFWYRQDPGLGLRLIYFSYDVKMKEKGDIPEGYSVSREKKERFSLILESASTNQTSMYLCASRGEGLAGGSGELFFGEGSRLTVL.

This clone has only a few counts. The chain couples TRBV7-9 to TRBJ1-2; D unresolved. Germline values: CDR1 SEHNR, CDR2 FQNEAQ (reference sequence). V was pared by 5 bases and J by 7 bases, with 11 bases between. The CDR3 consists of 12 residues. The CDR3, as DNA: TGTGCCAGCAGCACCTACCGGAGTGGCTACACCTTC. This gives the protein CASSTYRSGYTF.

V is TRBV5-1 and J is TRBJ2-3, with 9 bases aligning to TRBD2. V gave up 5 bases and J gave up 1 base; unmatched junction bases: 11. Germline assignment: CDR1 SGHRS and CDR2 YFSETQ. This CDR3 comprises 17 residues. This chain's CDR3 is CASRRSLSGSGTDTQYF. In DNA, the CDR3 is TGCGCCAGCAGGAGGTCGCTTAGCGGGAGTGGCACAGATACGCAGTATTTT. Full variable domain (rest looked up from reference TRBV5-1 and TRBJ2-3): KAGVTQTPRYLIKTRGQQVTLSCSPISGHRSVSWYQQTPGQGLQFLFEYFSETQRNKGNFPGRFSGRQFSNSRSEMNVSTLELGDSALYLCASRRSLSGSGTDTQYFGPGTRLTVL.